One and the same sample provided the 25 T cell receptor beta chains below, sequenced in a study of blood T cell repertoires in COVID-19. Measured with immunoSEQ multiplex PCR; TCRdb has only the in-frame clones, and not every one. The sample has 150,000 to 200,000 clones; 75% to 85% are singletons. The material sequenced was peripheral blood. These receptors were collected from a human donor in a cohort sampled during active COVID-19.

V is TRBV2 and J is TRBJ1-4, with 12 bases lining up with TRBD1. This CDR3 is 15 amino acids long. V gave up 7 bases and J gave up 3 bases; unmatched junction bases: 3. CDR1 and CDR2 (germline): SNHLY, FYNNEI. CDR3 coding DNA: TGTGCCAGCACCCGGGACAGGGGGCCTAATGAAAAACTGTTTTTT. Its translation is CASTRDRGPNEKLFF.

This sequence joins TRBV7-8 and TRBJ1-2; 9 nucleotides line up with TRBD1. V shed 7 bases, J shed 6 bases, and the junction held 9 bases outside the gene matches. The CDR3 is 14 residues long. The germline gives CDR1 SGHVS, CDR2 FQNEAQ. The CDR3 protein is CASTQGQGNNGYTF. CDR3 coding DNA: TGTGCCAGCACCCAGGGACAGGGAAACAATGGCTACACCTTC.

The chain recombines TRBV7-2 with TRBJ2-1; TRBD1 matches at 10 bases. This CDR3 is built from 15 residues. Germline assignment: CDR1 SGHTA and CDR2 FQGNSA. V trimming: 5 bases; J trimming: 4 bases; junction bases outside the gene matches: 5. CDR3 loop: CASSLRTGGYNEQFF. Written as DNA, the CDR3 is TGTGCCAGCAGCCTTCGGACAGGGGGTTACAATGAGCAGTTCTTC.

This clone was counted once. The chain employs TRBV7-2 and TRBJ2-3; TRBD1 is a possible D gene (7 bases). V lost 5 bases, J lost 3 bases, and 15 bases lay in between. Germline CDR1 and CDR2: SGHTA and FQGNSA. The CDR3 has 15 amino acids. The CDR3 loop reads CASSPQGGRTDTQYF. As DNA, the CDR3 is TGTGCCAGCAGCCCCCAGGGGGGCCGGACAGATACGCAGTATTTT.

The chain carries TRBV11-2 and TRBJ2-2; weak D call: TRBD1 (6 bases). The CDR3 extends over 15 amino acids. Between the trimmed V and J ends, which lost 5 bases and 5 bases, there was a span of 15 bases. Germline V gives CDR1 SGHAT, CDR2 FQNNGV. CDR3 residues: CASSRRDIKTGELFF. CDR3 DNA: TGTGCCAGCAGCCGCCGGGACATTAAGACCGGGGAGCTGTTTTTT.

V gene TRBV7-6 combines with J gene TRBJ2-3; 10 bases are shared with TRBD1. The germline V gene has CDR1 SGHVS and CDR2 FNYEAQ. J was trimmed by 0 bases and V by 5 bases; bases with no gene match: 5. The CDR3 sequence is 16 residues long. The CDR3 loop reads CASSNRQGASTDTQYF. The CDR3 coding sequence is TGTGCCAGCAGCAACCGACAGGGGGCTAGCACAGATACGCAGTATTTT.

CDR3 nucleotides: TGTGCCAGCAGCCCCGGTCTTGTGGCTGGAAACACCATATATTTT. It yields the protein CASSPGLVAGNTIYF. This rearrangement joins TRBV7-2 to TRBJ1-3; D remains unclear. Germline CDR1 is SGHTA and CDR2 is FQGNSA. V dropped 5 bases and J dropped 2 bases, with 13 bases sitting between them. The CDR3 runs 15 residues.

This clone has only one observation. The chain employs TRBV14 and TRBJ2-7; TRBD1 matches 9 bases. The CDR3 consists of 19 residues. Per germline, CDR1 SGHDN and CDR2 FVKESK. Losses at the gene ends were 3 bases for V and 3 bases for J; bases not matched to a gene: 18. In DNA form, the CDR3 reads TGTGCCAGCAGCCACCCTAAGGGGAACAGGGGGCGCGATATCTACGAGCAGTACTTC. This gives the protein CASSHPKGNRGRDIYEQYF. Together with reference TRBV14 and TRBJ2-7, the CDR3 gives the full variable domain: EAGVTQFPSHSVIEKGQTVTLRCDPISGHDNLYWYRRVMGKEIKFLLHFVKESKQDESGMPNNRFLAERTGGTYSTLKVQPAELEDSGVYFCASSHPKGNRGRDIYEQYFGPGTRLTVT.

V usage is TRBV4-1 and J usage is TRBJ1-1; maybe TRBD1 (6 bases). CDR1 is MGHRA, CDR2 YSYEKL, per germline. The CDR3 has 16 amino acids. Trimming shortened V by 0 bases and J by 10 bases, and 21 bases separated the two germline ends. The CDR3 DNA follows: TGCGCCAGCAGCCAAGATGTATTTCGGCAGGGGCTGCGAGCTTTCTTT. This sequence encodes CASSQDVFRQGLRAFF.

This chain links TRBV30 with TRBJ1-2; a weak D match, TRBD1 (5 bases). V shed 5 bases and J shed 4 bases, with 14 bases lying between them. The CDR3 extends over 13 amino acids. Germline values: CDR1 GTSNPN, CDR2 SVGIG (reference sequence). The CDR3 DNA reads as TGTGCCTGGTACGGGGGATCTGGCTATGGCTACACCTTC. This gives the protein CAWYGGSGYGYTF.

The rearrangement uses TRBV19 and TRBJ1-5; TRBD1 might be the D (6 bases). The germline V gene encodes CDR1 LNHDA and CDR2 SQIVND (reference sequence). The CDR3 covers 17 residues. The ends were cut back, 3 bases at V and 4 bases at J, with 19 bases in the middle. The chain's CDR3 is CASSMRLGQGKNQPQHF. CDR3 nucleotides: TGTGCCAGTAGTATGAGGCTTGGGCAGGGGAAAAATCAGCCCCAGCATTTT.

The CDR3 nucleotides read TGTGCCAGCAGTTCCCCCCAGCGGGGGGGCAGAGATACGCAGTATTTT. This gives the protein CASSSPQRGGRDTQYF. The V and J genes are TRBV6-5 and TRBJ2-3, with 10 bases that match TRBD2. This CDR3 is built from 16 residues. CDR1 is MNHEY and CDR2 is SVGAGI in the germline V gene. V lost 4 bases to trimming and J lost 5 bases; unmatched junction nucleotides: 9.

Written as DNA, the CDR3 is TGTGCCTGGAGTCCCTTGGCTAGCGGGAGTGAGCAGTTCTTC. This gives the protein CAWSPLASGSEQFF. The chain couples TRBV30 to TRBJ2-1, with 10 bases fitting TRBD2. Germline V gene sequence: CDR1 GTSNPN, CDR2 SVGIG (reference sequence). The length of the CDR3 is 14 residues. Unmatched junction bases numbered 7, after V lost 2 bases and J lost 9 bases. Full variable domain (remainder filled in from reference TRBV30 and TRBJ2-1): SQTIHQWPATLVQPVGSPLSLECTVEGTSNPNLYWYRQAAGRGLQLLFYSVGIGQISSEVPQNLSASRPQDRQFILSSKKLLLSDSGFYLCAWSPLASGSEQFFGPGTRLTVL.

The genes are TRBV18 and TRBJ2-5; TRBD2 might be the D (5 bases). From germline, CDR1 is KGHSH and CDR2 LQKENI. The ends were cut back, 3 bases at V and 7 bases at J, with 6 bases in the middle. The CDR3 covers 11 residues. The DNA of the CDR3 is TGTGCCAGCTCACCGGAGGCGACCCAGTACTTC. Encoded protein: CASSPEATQYF. The whole variable domain, filled in from reference TRBV18 and TRBJ2-5, reads NAGVMQNPRHLVRRRGQEARLRCSPMKGHSHVYWYRQLPEEGLKFMVYLQKENIIDESGMPKERFSAEFPKEGPSILRIQQVVRGDSAAYFCASSPEATQYFGPGTRLLVL.

The chain uses TRBV19 and TRBJ2-2; 10 bases line up with TRBD1. V lost 4 bases to trimming and J lost 5 bases; unmatched junction nucleotides: 7. This CDR3 has 16 amino acids. The germline gives CDR1 LNHDA, CDR2 SQIVND (reference sequence). CDR3: CASSTGTGVVTGELFF. In DNA, the CDR3 is TGTGCCAGTAGTACAGGGACAGGGGTCGTTACCGGGGAGCTGTTTTTT.

The rearrangement joins TRBV18 to TRBJ2-4; D is unresolved. V was shortened by 2 bases and J by 3 bases, with 11 bases between the two germline ends. The CDR3 totals 15 residues. CDR1 KGHSH and CDR2 LQKENI come from the germline V gene. The CDR3 spells CASSPIQDGKNIQYF. The CDR3 DNA reads as TGTGCCAGCTCACCAATCCAGGATGGCAAAAACATTCAGTACTTC.

As DNA, the CDR3 is TGTGCCAGCTCACCGGACTTTGGGCCCATCTCCGACTATGGCTACACCTTC. Encoded protein: CASSPDFGPISDYGYTF. The chain carries TRBV18 and TRBJ1-2, with D unclear. The CDR3 is 17 residues long. Looked up from germline, CDR1 is KGHSH and CDR2 is LQKENI. V dropped 3 bases and J dropped 3 bases, with 20 bases sitting between them.

The rearrangement links TRBV10-3 to TRBJ2-7; D is perhaps TRBD1 (6 bases). The V end was cut by 0 bases, the J end by 0 bases, with 9 bases between. In germline, CDR1 is ENHRY, CDR2 SYGVKD. This CDR3 region has 15 residues. The CDR3 sequence is CAISESSGVSYEQYF. CDR3 in DNA: TGTGCCATCAGTGAGTCTTCAGGGGTCTCCTACGAGCAGTACTTC.

The chain uses TRBV27 and TRBJ2-7, with D perhaps TRBD2 (6 bases). The germline V gene encodes CDR1 MNHEY and CDR2 SMNVEV (reference sequence). Trimming shortened V by 10 bases and J by 7 bases, and 23 bases separated the two germline ends. This CDR3 has 14 residues. CDR3 protein: CATSPRDSGREQYF. CDR3 nucleotides: TGTGCCACTTCCCCCCGGGACTCCGGACGGGAGCAGTACTTC.

The V gene is TRBV27, the J gene TRBJ2-7, with D perhaps TRBD2 (6 bases). The CDR3 extends over 13 amino acids. V lost 6 bases to trimming and J lost 5 bases, with 14 bases between them. Germline V CDR1 and CDR2: MNHEY, SMNVEV (reference sequence). CDR3: CASRAPGLHEQYF. In DNA, the CDR3 is TGTGCCAGCAGAGCTCCGGGACTCCACGAGCAGTACTTC.

This chain joins TRBV6-5 and TRBJ1-1, with D possibly TRBD1 on 5 matching bases. Trimming removed 0 bases at V and 6 bases at J, with 17 bases between. The germline CDR1 and CDR2 sequences are MNHEY and SVGAGI. This CDR3 contains 16 residues. The CDR3 is CASSYSGRGVGAEAFF. The CDR3 nucleotides read TGTGCCAGCAGTTACTCGGGTAGGGGCGTCGGCGCTGAAGCTTTCTTT.

J is TRBJ2-1 and V is TRBV6-5, with D maybe TRBD2 (6 bases). Germline loops: CDR1 MNHEY, CDR2 SVGAGI. The CDR3 is 15 residues long. The V gene lost 5 bases and the J gene lost 4 bases, with 15 bases spanning the gap. As DNA, the CDR3 is TGTGCCAGCAGTCCCCGGGAGAAGGTGTACAATGAGCAGTTCTTC. Translated: CASSPREKVYNEQFF.

The chain carries TRBV5-1 and TRBJ1-5; weak D call: TRBD1 (5 bases). Trimming took off 9 bases at V and 5 bases at J, with 24 bases between the two ends. The CDR3 has 16 amino acids. Germline V gene lookup returns CDR1 SGHRS and CDR2 YFSETQ. CDR3 in DNA: TGCGCCACCCCCAATATTGGAAGGGCGGGGGATCAGCCCCAGCATTTT. Its translation: CATPNIGRAGDQPQHF.

The J gene is TRBJ2-7, the V gene TRBV12-3 or TRBV12-4, with D possibly TRBD2 on 6 matching bases. The V gene lost 2 bases and the J gene lost 7 bases, with 12 bases spanning the gap. The length of the CDR3 is 13 residues. The CDR3: CASSLSPGREQYF. CDR3 DNA sequence: TGTGCCAGCAGTTTATCGCCAGGGAGGGAGCAGTACTTC.

This clone has a single count. The chain couples TRBV10-3 to TRBJ1-3, with unresolved D. Trimming stripped 11 bases from V and 0 bases from J, with 8 bases between. Germline CDR1 and CDR2: ENHRY and SYGVKD. The CDR3 spans 12 residues. CDR3: CAAAYSGNTIYF. Written as DNA, the CDR3 is TGTGCCGCGGCTTACTCTGGAAACACCATATATTTT.